This T cell receptor beta chain is from a study of human T cells and chemical hapten exposure. Looking at the study overall: Slight differences in pooled library volume were the main source of varying TCR yields across samples.

This clonotype was counted a few times. Antigen unknown. Original analysis: A per-sample median of roughly 100,000 TCRs was observed, with a range of about 23,224 to 750,000. MiXCR, applied by TCRdb to the RACE reads, yields one record per CDR3 protein. The V and J calls were not made by the authors but by TCRdb's processing. The table has 300,000 to 450,000 distinct CDR3 sequences, around 5.5% seen once. General study results and limits: The presence of alopecia in the donors means their immune response may differ from healthy people's.

CDR3 length equals 10 residues. The germline V gene encodes CDR1 SQVTM and CDR2 ANQGSEA. This sample's time point: pre-sensitization, week 0. As to treatment: therapeutic diphenylcyclopropenone sensitization with weekly scalp DPC. Sequencing was performed on whole blood, taken in connection with sensitization to the hapten diphenylcyclopropenone (DPC). V usage is TRBV29-1 and J usage is TRBJ1-2; D unclear. The clonotype was recovered from a woman aged 18-35 years with alopecia areata. Some clones in this sample may be carry-over from other donors' samples. CDR3 bases: TGCATCGTAGATTCAGGTGGCTACACCTTC. Translated: CIVDSGGYTF.